These 9 T cell receptor beta chains originate from one sample sequenced in a study of cytomegalovirus exposure and HLA in healthy donors. Amplification used 60 Vbeta primers and 13 Jbeta primers. Sequenced by immunoSEQ multiplex PCR; TCRdb stores in-frame clones only, minus some. The sample yields under 300,000 clones, roughly 90% seen once. What was sequenced was PBMCs. The receptors derive from a middle-aged man in good health and CMV-seropositive.

The chain employs TRBV27 and TRBJ2-7; 11 nucleotides match TRBD2. The junction had 1 base not matched to a gene; V was cut back by 3 bases and J by 0 bases. The CDR3 contains 15 residues. Germline-derived CDR1 and CDR2 are MNHEY and SMNVEV (reference sequence). CDR3: CASSLTSGNSYEQYF. DNA for the CDR3: TGTGCCAGCAGTTTGACTAGCGGGAACTCCTACGAGCAGTACTTC.

This sequence joins TRBV28 and TRBJ1-2; a weak D match, TRBD1 (5 bases). V was shortened by 7 bases and J by 3 bases, with 6 bases between the two germline ends. The V gene's germline CDR1 is MDHEN and CDR2 SYDVKM. The CDR3 is 11 residues long. Here the CDR3 reads CASTQDYGYTF. CDR3 in DNA: TGTGCCAGCACACAGGACTATGGCTACACCTTC.

This clone was found once. V and J are TRBV28 and TRBJ2-1, with 9 bases identical to TRBD2. The junction had 8 bases not matched to a gene; V was cut back by 7 bases and J by 10 bases. Germline lookup yields CDR1 MDHEN and CDR2 SYDVKM. The CDR3 is made up of 13 amino acids. The CDR3 is CASNLSGGLEQFF. The CDR3 bases are TGTGCCAGCAACCTTAGCGGGGGTTTGGAGCAGTTCTTC.

This clone was detected a few times. The rearrangement uses TRBV7-2 and TRBJ1-1; 7 bases are a match to TRBD1. V was pared by 6 bases and J by 1 base, with 5 bases of the junction left unmatched. This CDR3 has 14 residues. CDR1 and CDR2 (germline): SGHTA, FQGNSA. The CDR3 loop reads CASRIGTANTEAFF. The CDR3 nucleotides read TGTGCCAGCAGGATCGGGACAGCGAACACTGAAGCTTTCTTT.

V is TRBV7-8 and J is TRBJ1-5; TRBD1 matches 10 bases. V lost 4 bases to trimming and J lost 1 base; unmatched junction nucleotides: 4. The CDR3 sequence is 16 residues long. Germline V lookup: CDR1 SGHVS, CDR2 FQNEAQ. CDR3 nucleotides: TGTGCCAGCAGCTCCTGGGGACAGGGGAGCAATCAGCCCCAGCATTTT. It is translated as CASSSWGQGSNQPQHF.

The chain couples TRBV7-9 to TRBJ1-2, with 9 positions matching TRBD1. Per the germline V gene, CDR1 is SEHNR and CDR2 is FQNEAQ (reference sequence). The CDR3 totals 15 residues. After removal of 4 bases from V and 4 bases from J, the junction contained 7 bases not matched to a gene. The CDR3 region is CASSSPWTGAYGYTF. Written as DNA, the CDR3 is TGTGCCAGCAGCTCCCCGTGGACAGGGGCCTATGGCTACACCTTC.

As concerns this clone: An end of the junction does not agree with germline; a read error may underlie this. The V gene is TRBV5-4, the J gene TRBJ2-7; TRBD1 is a possible D gene (6 bases). The CDR3 covers 12 residues. Germline V gene sequence: CDR1 SGHNT, CDR2 YYREEE (reference sequence). CDR3 sequence (DNA): TGTGCCAGCAGCTTTAGGGGGTACGGGCAGTACTTC. It encodes CASSFRGYGQYF.

As DNA, the CDR3 is TGTGCCAGCAGTGAGAGCATCGCCGAGCAGTACTTC. Translated: CASSESIAEQYF. This chain connects TRBV25-1 to TRBJ2-7; D is unresolved. The length of the CDR3 is 12 residues. The V gene's germline CDR1 is MGHDK and CDR2 SYGVNS. The germline V and J ends were trimmed by 3 bases and 6 bases, with 9 bases remaining between them.

The DNA of the CDR3 is TGTGCCAGCAGCTTATCCAGCGGAGGCACCGGGGAGCTGTTTTTT. Protein sequence: CASSLSSGGTGELFF. The genes are TRBV11-2 and TRBJ2-2; possibly TRBD2 for D (5 bases). With 2 bases removed from V and 4 bases from J, the gap between germline ends came to 11 bases. Germline V gene data show CDR1 as SGHAT and CDR2 as FQNNGV. The CDR3 spans 15 residues.